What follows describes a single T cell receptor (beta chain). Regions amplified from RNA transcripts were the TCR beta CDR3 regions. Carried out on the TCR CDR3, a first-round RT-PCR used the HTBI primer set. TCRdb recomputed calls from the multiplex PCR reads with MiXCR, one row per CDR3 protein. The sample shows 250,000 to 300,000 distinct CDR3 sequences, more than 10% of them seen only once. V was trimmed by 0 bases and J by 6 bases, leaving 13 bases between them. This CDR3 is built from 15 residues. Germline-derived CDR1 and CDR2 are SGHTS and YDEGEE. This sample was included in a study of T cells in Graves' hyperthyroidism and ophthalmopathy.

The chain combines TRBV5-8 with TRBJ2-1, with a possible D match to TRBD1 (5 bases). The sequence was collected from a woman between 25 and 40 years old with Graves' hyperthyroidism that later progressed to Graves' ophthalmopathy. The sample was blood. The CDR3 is CASSLGRVEINEQFF. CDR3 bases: TGTGCCAGCAGCTTGGGCAGGGTGGAGATCAATGAGCAGTTCTTC.